Presented here are 15 T cell receptor beta chains from one specimen sequenced in a study of blood T cell repertoires in COVID-19. Sequencing used immunoSEQ multiplex PCR; TCRdb keeps in-frame clones, though not all of them. The sample yields almost 250,000 clones, around 89% seen once. Material for sequencing was PBMCs or T cells enriched from blood (not recorded which). The receptors here all came from a woman in her 30s who had recovered from COVID-19.

This clone was observed once. A junction end diverges from the germline sequence, so it may reflect a read error. This sequence joins TRBV18 and TRBJ2-7; 11 bases agree with TRBD2. The CDR3 runs 14 residues. Germline V gene sequence: CDR1 KGHSH, CDR2 LQKENI. The CDR3 sequence is CASSLPASSGRPNF. The CDR3 DNA follows: TGTGCCAGCTCACTCCCGGCCTCTAGCGGGAGGCCCAACTTT.

The CDR3 region is CASSSGLVAYEQYF. Written as DNA, the CDR3 is TGTGCCAGCAGCTCGGGACTAGTCGCCTACGAGCAGTACTTC. This rearrangement joins TRBV5-4 to TRBJ2-7, with 8 positions matching TRBD2. The germline gives CDR1 SGHNT, CDR2 YYREEE (reference sequence). The CDR3 totals 14 residues. J lost 2 bases, V lost 3 bases, and 4 bases had no gene match.

This chain links TRBV25-1 with TRBJ2-7; TRBD2 aligns across 12 bases. J was trimmed by 9 bases and V by 0 bases; bases with no gene match: 6. This CDR3 spans 15 amino acids. In germline, CDR1 is MGHDK, CDR2 SYGVNS. CDR3 amino acids: CASSEYQGLAGRQYF. CDR3 in DNA: TGTGCCAGCAGTGAATATCAAGGACTAGCGGGACGGCAGTACTTC.

The genes are TRBV13 and TRBJ1-6, with TRBD1 as a possible D gene (6 bases). The CDR3 has 15 residues. Germline V gene data show CDR1 as PRHDT and CDR2 as FYEKMQ (reference sequence). Between the trimmed V and J ends, which lost 4 bases and 9 bases, there was a span of 16 bases. CDR3 amino acids: CASSSYRDRASPLHF. DNA for the CDR3: TGTGCCAGCAGCTCGTACAGGGACCGGGCTTCACCCCTCCACTTT.

This chain connects TRBV6-6 to TRBJ2-6, with no clear D. The CDR3 consists of 11 residues. Germline lookup yields CDR1 MNHNY and CDR2 SVGAGI (reference sequence). V dropped 6 bases and J dropped 12 bases, with 9 bases sitting between them. CDR3 loop: CASSREVVLTF. Written as DNA, the CDR3 is TGTGCCAGCAGCCGAGAGGTCGTCCTGACTTTC.

The V call is TRBV11-2, the J call TRBJ1-2, with TRBD1 matching 8 bases. The CDR3 sequence is 13 residues long. Germline CDR1 SGHAT, CDR2 FQNNGV. The J segment lost 8 bases and the V segment lost 6 bases, leaving 8 bases of the junction unmatched. The CDR3 reads CASSFPGGAGYTF. In DNA form, the CDR3 reads TGTGCCAGCAGTTTTCCAGGGGGCGCGGGCTACACCTTC.

V is TRBV27 and J is TRBJ1-2, with 7 bases aligning to TRBD1. Unmatched junction bases numbered 3, after V lost 4 bases and J lost 4 bases. The CDR3 is 13 residues long. Germline V gene lookup returns CDR1 MNHEY and CDR2 SMNVEV (reference sequence). CDR3 in amino acids: CASSSTGTYGYTF. The DNA of the CDR3 is TGTGCCAGCAGTTCGACAGGGACCTATGGCTACACCTTC.

J is TRBJ2-1 and V is TRBV30, with TRBD2 identical over 14 bases. The CDR3 totals 17 residues. Per germline, CDR1 GTSNPN and CDR2 SVGIG (reference sequence). V lost 0 bases, J lost 8 bases, and 9 bases stayed unmatched. The CDR3 coding sequence is TGTGCCTGGAGTGTACTAGGGTTGGGACTAGCGGGAGATGAGCAGTTCTTC. It is translated as CAWSVLGLGLAGDEQFF.

The J gene is TRBJ2-1, the V gene TRBV7-9; D might be TRBD1 (6 bases). The CDR3 runs to 13 residues. Trimming removed 3 bases at V and 7 bases at J, with 10 bases between. Looked up from germline, CDR1 is SEHNR and CDR2 is FQNEAQ (reference sequence). The CDR3 here is CASSLGQGNEQFF. The CDR3 DNA follows: TGTGCCAGCAGCTTGGGTCAGGGGAATGAGCAGTTCTTC.

The V gene is TRBV19, the J gene TRBJ2-7, with D tentatively TRBD1 (6 bases). V gave up 3 bases and J gave up 2 bases, with 11 bases separating them. This CDR3 has 14 residues. Germline V gives CDR1 LNHDA, CDR2 SQIVND (reference sequence). The CDR3 protein is CASSMGHAPYEQYF. In DNA form, the CDR3 reads TGTGCCAGTAGTATGGGACACGCTCCCTACGAGCAGTACTTC.

V usage is TRBV4-2 and J usage is TRBJ2-7, with D perhaps matching TRBD2 (6 bases). The V end lost 1 base, the J end lost 9 bases, and 13 bases lay between the germline ends. Germline lookup yields CDR1 LGHNA and CDR2 YNFKEQ. The CDR3 loop spans 13 amino acids. CDR3 in DNA: TGTGCCAGCAGCCAAGGCCGGGACTCGGGGCAGTACTTC. Translation gives CASSQGRDSGQYF.

V is TRBV18 and J is TRBJ1-2; D is undetermined. This CDR3 has 14 amino acids. Trimming took 5 bases from V and 8 from J, leaving 18 bases between them. Germline V lookup: CDR1 KGHSH, CDR2 LQKENI. CDR3 sequence reads: CASSNPGRREGYTF. DNA of the CDR3: TGTGCCAGCTCAAACCCCGGGAGAAGAGAGGGCTACACCTTC.

This chain connects TRBV7-8 to TRBJ2-4, with 7 bases that match TRBD1. Per germline, CDR1 SGHVS and CDR2 FQNEAQ. CDR3 size: 17 residues. The V and J ends lost 3 bases and 0 bases, in that order; junction bases with no gene match: 8. CDR3 DNA sequence: TGTGCCAGCAGCTTCACCGGGACAGCCCAAGCCAAAAACATTCAGTACTTC. Protein sequence: CASSFTGTAQAKNIQYF.

Concerning this clone: The DNA is omitted, as the CDR3 cannot be located on it reliably, and the CDR3 follows TCRdb's listing. The chain combines TRBV7-2 with TRBJ2-7; TRBD2 reflects the table's D call only, with no check against the DNA. CDR1 and CDR2 (germline): SGHTA, FQGNSA. The CDR3 spans 14 amino acids, including both terminal residues. This CDR3 reads CASSFAGGSYEPYF.

In this sample, this clone turned up a few times. The chain is built from TRBV5-4 and TRBJ1-1; 7 bases agree with TRBD1. CDR1 SGHNT and CDR2 YYREEE come from the germline V gene (reference sequence). V dropped 4 bases and J dropped 5; count of bases not matched to a gene: 11. The CDR3 length is 15 residues. Here the CDR3 DNA reads TGTGCCAGCAGCAACCAGGGACAGCGGATAACTGAAGCTTTCTTT. Translating gives CASSNQGQRITEAFF.